The 26 T cell receptor beta chains listed next were all sequenced from one sample in a study of beta chain features in type 1 diabetes. Isolated RNA was reverse transcribed in full, so expressed TCRB transcripts were sequenced. Libraries were prepared by immunoSEQ multiplex PCR; TCRdb keeps only in-frame clonotypes and omits some of them. The table shows 310,000 or so clones, with around 7.6% occurring only once. Sequenced: central memory CD4+ T cells from blood. All receptors come from a young woman in good health.

The chain carries TRBV5-1 and TRBJ2-5; possible D gene TRBD1, 5 bases. The DNA end favors TRBJ2-7, so the J call may be wrong. CDR1 is SGHRS and CDR2 is YFSETQ in the germline V gene. This CDR3 region has 13 residues. CDR3 in DNA: TGCGCCAGCAGCCTCCAGCAGGGCGACGAGCAGTACTTC. Translated: CASSLQQGDEQYF.

This clone was seen more than once but under ten times. V is TRBV11-2 and J is TRBJ2-5; 7 bases map to TRBD2. The CDR3 extends over 16 amino acids. V gave up 5 bases and J gave up 2 bases; unmatched junction bases: 11. Germline CDR1 SGHAT, CDR2 FQNNGV. CDR3: CASSPRLASRQETQYF. The CDR3 nucleotides read TGTGCCAGCAGCCCTCGACTAGCCTCCCGACAAGAGACCCAGTACTTC.

J is TRBJ2-1 and V is TRBV6-5; possible D gene TRBD2, 5 bases. Trimming took off 6 bases at V and 5 bases at J, with 17 bases between the two ends. Per the germline V gene, CDR1 is MNHEY and CDR2 is SVGAGI. The CDR3 is 15 amino acids. The CDR3: CASSSSRWRDNEQFF. CDR3 DNA sequence: TGTGCCAGCAGCTCAAGCCGATGGCGGGACAATGAGCAGTTCTTC.

The chain links TRBV11-2 to TRBJ2-1; 9 nucleotides match TRBD1. There are 14 residues in the CDR3. Germline values: CDR1 SGHAT, CDR2 FQNNGV. V shed 6 bases and J 5 bases; nucleotides not matched to a gene: 5. The CDR3 bases are TGTGCCAGCAGTTCTGGACAGGGGAACAATGAGCAGTTCTTC. It specifies CASSSGQGNNEQFF.

V is TRBV4-2 and J is TRBJ2-5; 9 bases line up with TRBD1. V lost 3 bases, J lost 5 bases, and 7 bases stayed unmatched. The CDR3 spans 15 residues. Germline CDR1 reads LGHNA; CDR2 reads YNFKEQ. The CDR3 sequence is CASSHNLQGAETQYF. CDR3 DNA: TGTGCCAGCAGCCATAACTTACAGGGGGCTGAGACCCAGTACTTC.

V and J are TRBV27 and TRBJ2-5, with TRBD2 matching over 11 bases. The assigned J gene may be wrong: the sequence end matches TRBJ2-7 better. This CDR3 contains 15 residues. Per the germline V gene, CDR1 is MNHEY and CDR2 is SMNVEV (reference sequence). DNA of the CDR3: TGTGCCAGCAGAAAACCCACTAGCGGGAGAACCGAGCAGTACTTC. It yields the protein CASRKPTSGRTEQYF.

This clone was seen at least ten times. The chain carries TRBV19 and TRBJ2-3; no definite D call. The CDR3 totals 13 residues. Germline V lookup: CDR1 LNHDA, CDR2 SQIVND (reference sequence). Trimming took off 7 bases at V and 3 bases at J, with 11 bases between the two ends. The CDR3 bases are TGTGCCAGTAAAGTAGCAGGTACAGATACGCAGTATTTT. Amino acids: CASKVAGTDTQYF.

This clone was seen a handful of times. The chain recombines TRBV2 with TRBJ2-7, with no clear D. The ends were cut back, 3 bases at V and 4 bases at J, with 16 bases in the middle. CDR1 is SNHLY and CDR2 is FYNNEI in the germline V gene. This CDR3 spans 15 amino acids. CDR3 nucleotides: TGTGCCAGCAGTGAGCCGCCGACCGCCATTTACGAGCAGTACTTC. Its protein product is CASSEPPTAIYEQYF. The variable domain in full, completed from reference TRBV2 and TRBJ2-7, reads EPEVTQTPSHQVTQMGQEVILRCVPISNHLYFYWYRQILGQKVEFLVSFYNNEISEKSEIFDDQFSVERPDGSNFTLKIRSTKLEDSAMYFCASSEPPTAIYEQYFGPGTRLTVT.

This clone was counted between two and nine times. The chain recombines TRBV5-1 with TRBJ2-4, with D maybe TRBD2 (6 bases). Trimming shortened V by 0 bases and J by 2 bases, and 12 bases separated the two germline ends. Germline CDR1 SGHRS, CDR2 YFSETQ. The CDR3 runs to 16 residues. The CDR3 reads CASSLALGGTKNIQYF. The CDR3 DNA is TGCGCCAGCAGCTTGGCCTTGGGGGGAACCAAAAACATTCAGTACTTC.

The table lists this clone with a few counts. The V and J genes are TRBV28 and TRBJ1-1, with D perhaps matching TRBD1 (6 bases). Germline V gives CDR1 MDHEN, CDR2 SYDVKM. This CDR3 is 14 amino acids long. Trimming cost V 6 bases and J 7 bases, with 18 bases left between them. The CDR3 here is CASRTGSNSVEAFF. CDR3 DNA sequence: TGTGCCAGCAGAACAGGGAGTAATTCTGTTGAAGCTTTCTTT.

A few counts support this clone. A far more abundant clone sits one base away, making this likely a read error. The chain joins TRBV7-2 to TRBJ1-2; 7 nucleotides agree with TRBD1. This CDR3 spans 13 amino acids. Per germline, CDR1 SGHTA and CDR2 FQGNSA. The V gene end was trimmed by 5 bases and the J gene end by 2 bases; junction bases not matched to a gene: 2. The CDR3 region is CASSAGQNYGYTF. Written as DNA, the CDR3 is TGTGCCAGCAGCGCGGGACAGAACTATGGCTACACCTTC.

In this sample, this clone turned up a few times. This chain links TRBV2 with TRBJ2-1, with 7 bases that match TRBD2. CDR3 length: 12 residues. The J segment lost 8 bases and the V segment lost 8 bases, leaving 6 bases of the junction unmatched. The germline V gene has CDR1 SNHLY and CDR2 FYNNEI. This CDR3 reads CASRGEEDEQFF. Written as DNA, the CDR3 is TGTGCCAGCCGGGGGGAAGAGGATGAGCAGTTCTTC.

The chain uses TRBV5-1 and TRBJ2-1; D gene unclear. The CDR3 loop spans 16 amino acids. Trimming removed 0 bases at V and 3 bases at J, with 13 bases between. Per germline, CDR1 SGHRS and CDR2 YFSETQ. The CDR3 protein is CASSLARPTDYNEQFF. DNA for the CDR3: TGCGCCAGCAGCTTGGCCCGGCCAACTGACTACAATGAGCAGTTCTTC.

A few counts support this clone. This CDR3 reads CASRTSGNTDTQYF. In nucleotides, the CDR3 is TGTGCCAGCAGGACTAGCGGTAACACAGATACGCAGTATTTT. The V call is TRBV27, the J call TRBJ2-3; 9 positions agree with TRBD2. Germline CDR1 and CDR2: MNHEY and SMNVEV (reference sequence). CDR3 length: 14 residues. V lost 6 bases, J lost 2 bases, and 3 bases stayed unmatched.

The rearrangement uses TRBV11-2 and TRBJ2-5; TRBD1 is a possible D gene (6 bases). Trimming shortened V by 5 bases and J by 7 bases, and 20 bases separated the two germline ends. The germline CDR1 and CDR2 sequences are SGHAT and FQNNGV. This CDR3 is 15 amino acids long. In nucleotides, the CDR3 is TGTGCCAGCAGCCTGACATCCGGGGTAGGGGGGACCCAGTACTTC. Translating gives CASSLTSGVGGTQYF.

In its sample, this clone was seen a few times. The chain has TRBV21-1 and TRBJ1-5; the table's D call of TRBD1 was not tested on the DNA. TRBV21-1 is described as a pseudogene. CDR3 length equals 15 residues. The CDR3 DNA is TGTGCCAGCAGCAAAGAGGGGACAGGGGAACAGCCCCAGCATTTT. Its protein is CASSKEGTGEQPQHF.

This clone was seen a handful of times. The chain links TRBV10-3 to TRBJ2-3; D perhaps matches TRBD2 (6 bases). Germline V lookup: CDR1 ENHRY, CDR2 SYGVKD. The CDR3 spans 15 residues. Between the trimmed V and J ends, which lost 8 bases and 1 base, there was a span of 16 bases. The CDR3, as DNA: TGTGCCATCGGCGGAGGGCGGGGAGGCACAGATACGCAGTATTTT. This codes for CAIGGGRGGTDTQYF.

The chain links TRBV6-5 to TRBJ2-5; the match to TRBD2 covers 9 bases. V dropped 7 bases and J dropped 5; count of bases not matched to a gene: 11. This CDR3 has 15 amino acids. Germline CDR1 MNHEY, CDR2 SVGAGI. CDR3 sequence reads: CASIRREGRRETQYF. In nucleotides, the CDR3 is TGTGCCAGCATAAGGCGGGAGGGACGGAGGGAGACCCAGTACTTC.

Only a few counts were recorded for this clone. This chain uses TRBV6-5 with TRBJ2-4; perhaps TRBD2 as D (5 bases). Trimming left V 4 bases short and J 0 bases short, with 7 bases between. The CDR3 loop spans 14 amino acids. Per the germline V gene, CDR1 is MNHEY and CDR2 is SVGAGI. CDR3 sequence: CASSSGLAKNIQYF. The CDR3 DNA sequence: TGTGCCAGCAGTTCGGGGTTAGCCAAAAACATTCAGTACTTC.

This clone was seen a handful of times. This rearrangement joins TRBV11-1 to TRBJ2-7; no firm D call. Per germline, CDR1 SGHAT and CDR2 FQDESV (reference sequence). Trimming stripped 8 bases from V and 3 bases from J, with 14 bases between. This CDR3 is built from 13 residues. CDR3 sequence: CASGVGRDYEQYF. Here the CDR3 DNA reads TGTGCCAGCGGGGTCGGCAGAGACTACGAGCAGTACTTC.

This clone was counted only a few times. The V call is TRBV15, the J call TRBJ2-7; D may be TRBD1 (6 bases). The CDR3 has 16 amino acids. V was clipped by 0 bases and J by 5 bases, with 17 bases between them. Germline lookup yields CDR1 LNHNV and CDR2 YYDKDF (reference sequence). The CDR3 nucleotides are TGTGCCACCAGCAGAGATCAGGGGATGGGAGTCCACGAGCAGTACTTC. Protein sequence: CATSRDQGMGVHEQYF.

This chain links TRBV5-1 with TRBJ1-6; D remains unclear. Trimming removed 0 bases at V and 5 bases at J, with 9 bases between. The CDR3 totals 15 residues. Germline CDR1 SGHRS, CDR2 YFSETQ. The CDR3: CASSLGTYDNSPLHF. DNA for the CDR3: TGCGCCAGCAGCTTGGGGACGTACGATAATTCACCCCTCCACTTT.

The gene calls are TRBV9 and TRBJ2-5; 8 bases align to TRBD2. The CDR3 is made up of 16 amino acids. J lost 1 base, V lost 4 bases, and 9 bases had no gene match. Looked up from germline, CDR1 is SGDLS and CDR2 is YYNGEE. The CDR3 is CASSQGSGGPQETQYF. CDR3 DNA: TGTGCCAGCAGCCAGGGATCGGGGGGGCCCCAAGAGACCCAGTACTTC. The full variable domain, its missing parts supplied by reference TRBV9 and TRBJ2-5, is DSGVTQTPKHLITATGQRVTLRCSPRSGDLSVYWYQQSLDQGLQFLIQYYNGEERAKGNILERFSAQQFPDLHSELNLSSLELGDSALYFCASSQGSGGPQETQYFGPGTRLLVL.

The table lists this clone with many counts. One junction end disagrees with the germline gene, perhaps due to a read error. The V and J genes are TRBV7-7 and TRBJ2-1, with TRBD2 as a possible D gene (6 bases). Germline CDR1 is SSHAT and CDR2 is FNYEAQ (reference sequence). This CDR3 has 13 residues. CDR3 region: CASSLDLAREQFF. The DNA for the CDR3 is TGTGCTAGCAGCTTAGACCTAGCGCGTGAGCAGTTCTTC.

A word on this clone: This same CDR3 is encoded by further DNA sequences in the sample. The V call is TRBV2, the J call TRBJ1-4; 9 bases line up with TRBD1. The CDR3 is 14 amino acids. Germline CDR1 is SNHLY and CDR2 is FYNNEI. Trimming removed 6 bases from V and 5 bases from J; junction bases left unmatched: 4. The CDR3 loop is CASSGGQGNEKLFF. The CDR3 nucleotides are TGTGCCAGCAGCGGGGGACAGGGAAATGAAAAACTGTTTTTT.

This clone has just a few counts. The rearrangement uses TRBV19 and TRBJ2-5; possibly TRBD2 for D (6 bases). This CDR3 region has 16 residues. The germline V gene encodes CDR1 LNHDA and CDR2 SQIVND (reference sequence). Trimming left V 5 bases short and J 7 bases short, with 23 bases between. CDR3 in DNA: TGTGCCAGTAGTCGTCTCGGGGGTTTGGATAGAGGGACCCAGTACTTC. This translates into CASSRLGGLDRGTQYF.